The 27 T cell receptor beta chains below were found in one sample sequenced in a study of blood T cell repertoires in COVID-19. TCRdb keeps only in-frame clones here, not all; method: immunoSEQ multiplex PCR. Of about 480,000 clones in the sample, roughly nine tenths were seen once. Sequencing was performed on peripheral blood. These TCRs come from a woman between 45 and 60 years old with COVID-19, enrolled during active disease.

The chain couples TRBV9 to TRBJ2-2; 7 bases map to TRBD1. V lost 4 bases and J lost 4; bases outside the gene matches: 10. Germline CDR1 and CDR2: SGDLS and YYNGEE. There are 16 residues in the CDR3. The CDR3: CASSLRWTGVTGELFF. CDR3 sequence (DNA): TGTGCCAGCAGCCTCCGATGGACAGGAGTCACCGGGGAGCTGTTTTTT.

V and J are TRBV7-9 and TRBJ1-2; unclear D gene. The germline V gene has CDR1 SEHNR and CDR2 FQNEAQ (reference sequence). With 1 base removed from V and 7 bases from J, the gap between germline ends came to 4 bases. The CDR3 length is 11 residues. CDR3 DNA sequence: TGTGCCAGCAGCTTAGGTCTTGGCTACACCTTC. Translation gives CASSLGLGYTF.

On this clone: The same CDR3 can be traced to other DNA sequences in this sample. CDR3: CASSLNRGTEAFF. The CDR3 DNA sequence: TGTGCCAGCAGTCTTAACAGGGGGACTGAAGCTTTCTTT. The chain joins TRBV12-3 or TRBV12-4 to TRBJ1-1, with 8 bases matching TRBD1. This CDR3 has 13 amino acids. Trimming removed 5 bases from V and 5 bases from J; junction bases left unmatched: 4.

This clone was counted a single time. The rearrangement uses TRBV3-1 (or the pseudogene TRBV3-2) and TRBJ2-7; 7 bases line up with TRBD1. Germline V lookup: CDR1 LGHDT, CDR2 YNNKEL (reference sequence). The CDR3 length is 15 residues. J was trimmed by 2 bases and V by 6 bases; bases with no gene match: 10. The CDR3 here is CASRDSGTVPYEQYF. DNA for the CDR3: TGTGCCAGCAGGGATTCCGGGACAGTTCCCTACGAGCAGTACTTC.

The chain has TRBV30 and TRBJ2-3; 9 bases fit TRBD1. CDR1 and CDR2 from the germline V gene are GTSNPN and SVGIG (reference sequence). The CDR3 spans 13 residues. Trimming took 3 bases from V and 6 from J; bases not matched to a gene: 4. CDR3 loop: CAWRDRGKDTQYF. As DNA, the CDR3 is TGTGCCTGGAGGGACAGGGGAAAGGATACGCAGTATTTT.

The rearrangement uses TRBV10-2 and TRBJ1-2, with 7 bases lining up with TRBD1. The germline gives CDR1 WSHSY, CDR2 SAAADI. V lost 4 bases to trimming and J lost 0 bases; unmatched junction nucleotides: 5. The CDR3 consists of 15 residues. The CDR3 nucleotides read TGCGCCAGCAGTGCCCCCGACAGGGCTAACTATGGCTACACCTTC. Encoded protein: CASSAPDRANYGYTF.

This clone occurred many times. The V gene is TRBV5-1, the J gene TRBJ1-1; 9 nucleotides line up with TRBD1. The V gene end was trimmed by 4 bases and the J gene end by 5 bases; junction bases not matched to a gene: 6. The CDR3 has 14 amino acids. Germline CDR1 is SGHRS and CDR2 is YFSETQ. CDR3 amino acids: CASSARTGETEAFF. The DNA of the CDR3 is TGCGCCAGCAGCGCCAGGACAGGGGAGACTGAAGCTTTCTTT.

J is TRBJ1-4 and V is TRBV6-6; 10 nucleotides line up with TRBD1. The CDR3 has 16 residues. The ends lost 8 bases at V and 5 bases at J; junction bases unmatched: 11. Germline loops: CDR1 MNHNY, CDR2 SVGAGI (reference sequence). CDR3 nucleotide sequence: TGTGCCAGCCAGACAGGGGGCTTAACCTACAATGAAAAACTGTTTTTT. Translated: CASQTGGLTYNEKLFF.

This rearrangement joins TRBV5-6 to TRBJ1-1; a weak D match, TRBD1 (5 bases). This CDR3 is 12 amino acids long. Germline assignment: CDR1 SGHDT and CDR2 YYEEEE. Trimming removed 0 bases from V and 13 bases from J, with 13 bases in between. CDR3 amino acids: CASSLVGGAVFF. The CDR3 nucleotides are TGTGCCAGCAGCTTGGTAGGCGGGGCGGTTTTCTTT. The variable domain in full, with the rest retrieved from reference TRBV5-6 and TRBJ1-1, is DAGVTQSPTHLIKTRGQQVTLRCSPKSGHDTVSWYQQALGQGPQFIFQYYEEEERQRGNFPDRFSGHQFPNYSSELNVNALLLGDSALYLCASSLVGGAVFFGQGTRLTVV.

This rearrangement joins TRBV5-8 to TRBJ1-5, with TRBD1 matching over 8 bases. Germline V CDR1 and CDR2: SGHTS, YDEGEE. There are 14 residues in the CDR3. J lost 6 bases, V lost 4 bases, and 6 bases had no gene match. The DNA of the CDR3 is TGTGCCAGCAGCCGGACAGGGAACGGTCAGCCCCAGCATTTT. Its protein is CASSRTGNGQPQHF.

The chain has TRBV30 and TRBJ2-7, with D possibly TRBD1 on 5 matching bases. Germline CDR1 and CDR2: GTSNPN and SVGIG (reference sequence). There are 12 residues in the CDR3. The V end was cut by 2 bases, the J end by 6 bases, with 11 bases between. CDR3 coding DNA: TGTGCCTGGAGTCCTTCAGGGTTCGAGCAGTACTTC. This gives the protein CAWSPSGFEQYF.

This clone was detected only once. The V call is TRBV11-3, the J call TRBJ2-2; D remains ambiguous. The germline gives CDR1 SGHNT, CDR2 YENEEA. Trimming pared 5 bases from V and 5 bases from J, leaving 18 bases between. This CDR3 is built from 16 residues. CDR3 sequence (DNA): TGTGCCAGCAGCACTACCCCGCGTCCTAGAACCGGGGAGCTGTTTTTT. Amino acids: CASSTTPRPRTGELFF.

The CDR3 DNA is TGTGCCAGCAGCACCAACAGGGAAATTGCTTTCTTT. Protein: CASSTNREIAFF. The genes are TRBV7-8 and TRBJ1-1; a weak D match, TRBD1 (6 bases). V was pared by 5 bases and J by 11 bases, with 15 bases between. This CDR3 has 12 amino acids. Looked up from germline, CDR1 is SGHVS and CDR2 is FQNEAQ.

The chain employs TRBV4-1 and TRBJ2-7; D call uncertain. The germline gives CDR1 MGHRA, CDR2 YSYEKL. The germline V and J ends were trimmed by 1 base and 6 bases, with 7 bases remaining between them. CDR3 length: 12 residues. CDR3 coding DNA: TGCGCCAGCAGCCAAGGAGTCGGCGAGCAGTACTTC. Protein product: CASSQGVGEQYF.

In DNA, the CDR3 is TGTGCCAGCAGACCCACGGGTACCTACGAGCAGTACTTC. The encoded protein is CASRPTGTYEQYF. The V and J genes are TRBV6-5 and TRBJ2-7; D not certain. V was shortened by 6 bases and J by 2 bases, with 11 bases between the two germline ends. From germline, CDR1 is MNHEY and CDR2 SVGAGI. There are 13 residues in the CDR3.

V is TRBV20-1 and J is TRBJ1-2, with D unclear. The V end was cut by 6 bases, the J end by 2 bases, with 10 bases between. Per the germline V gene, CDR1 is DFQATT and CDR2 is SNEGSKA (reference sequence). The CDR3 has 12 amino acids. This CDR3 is CSASASNYGYTF. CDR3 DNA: TGCAGTGCGAGTGCATCAAACTATGGCTACACCTTC.

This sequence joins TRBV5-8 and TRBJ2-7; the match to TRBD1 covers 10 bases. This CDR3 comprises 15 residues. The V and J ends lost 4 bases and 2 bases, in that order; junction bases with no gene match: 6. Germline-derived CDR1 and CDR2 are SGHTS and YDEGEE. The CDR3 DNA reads TGTGCCAGCAGCGCCGGGACAGGGGTCACCTACGAGCAGTACTTC. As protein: CASSAGTGVTYEQYF.

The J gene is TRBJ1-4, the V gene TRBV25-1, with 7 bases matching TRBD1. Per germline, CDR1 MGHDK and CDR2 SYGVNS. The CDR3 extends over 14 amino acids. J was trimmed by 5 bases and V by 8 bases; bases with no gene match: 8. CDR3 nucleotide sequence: TGTGCCAGCGGCCAACGGGACAGCAATGAAAAACTGTTTTTT. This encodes CASGQRDSNEKLFF.

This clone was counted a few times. The CDR3: CSVETANYGYTF. CDR3 nucleotide sequence: TGCAGCGTTGAGACAGCTAACTATGGCTACACCTTC. J is TRBJ1-2 and V is TRBV29-1; D is possibly TRBD1 (5 bases). The CDR3 has 12 residues. Germline values: CDR1 SQVTM, CDR2 ANQGSEA. The germline V and J ends were trimmed by 3 bases and 0 bases, with 5 bases remaining between them.

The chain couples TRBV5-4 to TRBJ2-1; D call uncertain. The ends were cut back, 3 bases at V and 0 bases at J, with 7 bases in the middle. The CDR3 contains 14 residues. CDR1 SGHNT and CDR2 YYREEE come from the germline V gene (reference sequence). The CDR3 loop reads CASSSFSSYNEQFF. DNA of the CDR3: TGTGCCAGCAGCTCCTTTAGCTCCTACAATGAGCAGTTCTTC.

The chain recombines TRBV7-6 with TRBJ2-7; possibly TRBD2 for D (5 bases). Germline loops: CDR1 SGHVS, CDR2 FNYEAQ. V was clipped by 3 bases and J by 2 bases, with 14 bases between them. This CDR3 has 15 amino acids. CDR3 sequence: CASSLDAGGPYEQYF. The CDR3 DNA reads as TGTGCCAGCAGCTTGGACGCGGGCGGACCCTACGAGCAGTACTTC. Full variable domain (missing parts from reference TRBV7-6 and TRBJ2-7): GAGVSQSPRYKVTKRGQDVALRCDPISGHVSLYWYRQALGQGPEFLTYFNYEAQQDKSGLPNDRFSAERPEGSISTLTIQRTEQRDSAMYRCASSLDAGGPYEQYFGPGTRLTVT.

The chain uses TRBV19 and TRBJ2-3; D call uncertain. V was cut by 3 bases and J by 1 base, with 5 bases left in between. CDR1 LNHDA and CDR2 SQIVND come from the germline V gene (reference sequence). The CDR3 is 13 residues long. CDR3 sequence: CASSMSRTDTQYF. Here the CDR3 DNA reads TGTGCCAGTAGTATGAGTCGCACAGATACGCAGTATTTT. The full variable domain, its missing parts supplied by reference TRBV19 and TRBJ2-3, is DGGITQSPKYLFRKEGQNVTLSCEQNLNHDAMYWYRQDPGQGLRLIYYSQIVNDFQKGDIAEGYSVSREKKESFPLTVTSAQKNPTAFYLCASSMSRTDTQYFGPGTRLTVL.

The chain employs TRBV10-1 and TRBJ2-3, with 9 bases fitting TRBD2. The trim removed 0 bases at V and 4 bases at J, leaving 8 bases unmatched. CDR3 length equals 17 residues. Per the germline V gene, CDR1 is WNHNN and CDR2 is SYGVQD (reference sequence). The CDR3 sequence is CASSESIAGAIPDTQYF. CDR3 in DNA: TGCGCCAGCAGTGAGTCGATAGCGGGGGCCATACCAGATACGCAGTATTTT.

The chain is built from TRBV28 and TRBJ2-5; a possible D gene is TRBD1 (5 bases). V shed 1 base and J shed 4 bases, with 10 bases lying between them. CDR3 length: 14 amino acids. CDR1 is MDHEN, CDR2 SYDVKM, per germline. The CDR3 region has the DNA TGTGCCAGCAGTTTATATCCAGGGCGAGAGACCCAGTACTTC. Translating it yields CASSLYPGRETQYF.

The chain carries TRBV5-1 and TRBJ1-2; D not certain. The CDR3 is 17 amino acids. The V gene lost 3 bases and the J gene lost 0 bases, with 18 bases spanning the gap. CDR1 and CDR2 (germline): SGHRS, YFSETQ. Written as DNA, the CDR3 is TGCGCCAGCAGCTGGAGGACCGGTAACTTCACTAACTATGGCTACACCTTC. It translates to CASSWRTGNFTNYGYTF.

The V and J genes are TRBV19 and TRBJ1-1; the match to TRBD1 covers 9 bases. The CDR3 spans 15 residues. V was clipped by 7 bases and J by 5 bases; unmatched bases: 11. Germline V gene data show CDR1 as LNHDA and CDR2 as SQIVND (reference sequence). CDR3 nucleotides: TGTGCCAGTACGCGGACAGGGGCTCCTGGGACTGAAGCTTTCTTT. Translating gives CASTRTGAPGTEAFF.

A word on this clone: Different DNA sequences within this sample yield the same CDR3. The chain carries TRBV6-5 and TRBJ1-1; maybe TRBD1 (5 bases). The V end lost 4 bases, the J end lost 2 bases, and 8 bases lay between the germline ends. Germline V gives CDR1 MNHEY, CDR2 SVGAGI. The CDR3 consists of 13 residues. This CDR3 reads CASSSTVNTEAFF. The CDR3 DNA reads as TGTGCCAGCAGTTCGACAGTAAACACTGAAGCTTTCTTT.